The next 20 T cell receptor beta chains were all read from a single sample in a study of shared clonotypes between healthy human individuals. TCRdb's copy holds only in-frame clones and misses some; the assay was immunoSEQ multiplex PCR. This table has about 1 million clones, around 82% appearing once. The sample was memory CD4+ T cells from PBMCs. Subset: CD45RA-negative fraction. The receptors here all came from a man between 18 and 29 years old in good health. Some clones in this sample may be carry-over from other donors' samples.

The chain recombines TRBV2 with TRBJ2-7, with D unclear. V lost 6 bases, J lost 0 bases, and 12 bases lay in between. CDR1 and CDR2 from the germline V gene are SNHLY and FYNNEI. The CDR3 totals 14 residues. CDR3 DNA sequence: TGTGCCAGCAGACTTCAGTACTCCTCCTACGAGCAGTACTTC. Its protein is CASRLQYSSYEQYF. Full variable domain (rest looked up from reference TRBV2 and TRBJ2-7): EPEVTQTPSHQVTQMGQEVILRCVPISNHLYFYWYRQILGQKVEFLVSFYNNEISEKSEIFDDQFSVERPDGSNFTLKIRSTKLEDSAMYFCASRLQYSSYEQYFGPGTRLTVT.

The V and J genes are TRBV11-1 and TRBJ2-3; D unclear. The CDR3 totals 16 residues. Germline V lookup: CDR1 SGHAT, CDR2 FQDESV (reference sequence). The V gene lost 5 bases and the J gene lost 2 bases, with 17 bases spanning the gap. The CDR3 region has the DNA TGTGCCAGCAGCCCCGGAAGATTAGGTCACACAGATACGCAGTATTTT. Residues: CASSPGRLGHTDTQYF.

The genes are TRBV6-5 and TRBJ2-7, with 7 bases identical to TRBD1. The trim removed 0 bases at V and 0 bases at J, leaving 5 bases unmatched. The CDR3 totals 16 residues. Germline CDR1 is MNHEY and CDR2 is SVGAGI. Here the CDR3 DNA reads TGTGCCAGCAGTTACTCGGGACAGCTTAGCTCCTACGAGCAGTACTTC. It encodes CASSYSGQLSSYEQYF.

This clone appeared once. The chain uses TRBV4-1 and TRBJ2-7, with 8 bases matching TRBD1. V was pared by 3 bases and J by 4 bases, with 14 bases of the junction left unmatched. There are 17 residues in the CDR3. CDR1 and CDR2 from the germline V gene are MGHRA and YSYEKL. The CDR3 is CASSQVTIGQGAYEQYF. CDR3 sequence (DNA): TGCGCCAGCAGCCAGGTCACGATCGGGCAGGGGGCATACGAGCAGTACTTC.

The V gene is TRBV7-2, the J gene TRBJ1-1; 7 bases fit TRBD1. Germline lookup yields CDR1 SGHTA and CDR2 FQGNSA. The trim removed 3 bases at V and 6 bases at J, leaving 7 bases unmatched. The CDR3 runs 14 residues. The CDR3 coding sequence is TGTGCCAGCAGCTTCCAGGGGGAACTCTCTGAAGCTTTCTTT. This sequence encodes CASSFQGELSEAFF.

In its sample, this clone was seen once. The chain combines TRBV28 with TRBJ2-6, with D perhaps assigned TRBD1 or TRBD2 (5 bases each). This CDR3 has 16 residues. The germline V gene encodes CDR1 MDHEN and CDR2 SYDVKM. With 6 bases removed from V and 0 bases from J, the gap between germline ends came to 12 bases. CDR3 sequence: CASRPTRGSGANVLTF. CDR3 nucleotides: TGTGCCAGCAGACCGACGAGGGGCTCTGGGGCCAACGTCCTGACTTTC.

Many counts were recorded for this clone. The rearrangement joins TRBV11-2 to TRBJ2-5, with 7 bases fitting TRBD2. The trim removed 6 bases at V and 2 bases at J, leaving 6 bases unmatched. Germline-derived CDR1 and CDR2 are SGHAT and FQNNGV. This CDR3 is built from 14 residues. CDR3 sequence reads: CASSWTRSQETQYF. CDR3 nucleotide sequence: TGTGCCAGCAGTTGGACTAGATCGCAAGAGACCCAGTACTTC.

The V call is TRBV7-2, the J call TRBJ2-7; 10 bases agree with TRBD2. The germline gives CDR1 SGHTA, CDR2 FQGNSA. The CDR3 spans 17 residues. With V trimmed by 1 base and J by 6 bases, 12 bases remained unmatched. The CDR3 loop is CASSLGASGGDLGEQYF. CDR3 in DNA: TGTGCCAGCAGCTTAGGGGCTAGCGGGGGAGACCTTGGCGAGCAGTACTTC.

J is TRBJ2-3 and V is TRBV6-5, with D possibly matching TRBD2 (5 bases). Germline V gives CDR1 MNHEY, CDR2 SVGAGI. Trimming removed 6 bases at V and 2 bases at J, with 12 bases between. There are 14 residues in the CDR3. CDR3 in DNA: TGTGCCAGCAGGATAAGCGGCTTCACAGATACGCAGTATTTT. Its translation is CASRISGFTDTQYF.

Concerning this clone itself: In the same sample, other DNA sequences code for this CDR3. The rearrangement uses TRBV6-6 and TRBJ2-7; 8 bases are a match to TRBD2. The germline gives CDR1 MNHNY, CDR2 SVGAGI (reference sequence). The CDR3 covers 14 residues. V trimming: 5 bases; J trimming: 2 bases; junction bases outside the gene matches: 5. CDR3 region: CASSLAGVPYEQYF. The CDR3 bases are TGTGCCAGCAGTCTAGCGGGCGTCCCCTACGAGCAGTACTTC.

The chain recombines TRBV7-9 with TRBJ2-1, with D hard to call. From germline, CDR1 is SEHNR and CDR2 FQNEAQ (reference sequence). The CDR3 runs to 13 residues. V gave up 1 base and J gave up 8 bases, with 9 bases separating them. CDR3 residues: CASSLGVDDEQFF. As DNA, the CDR3 is TGTGCCAGCAGCTTAGGTGTTGACGATGAGCAGTTCTTC.

The genes are TRBV5-1 and TRBJ2-5; 9 bases are a match to TRBD1. Trimming at V came to 5 bases and at J to 7 bases, leaving 9 bases not matched to a gene. CDR1 and CDR2 (germline): SGHRS, YFSETQ. This CDR3 has 14 residues. The CDR3 region is CASSPLDRGGTQYF. The CDR3 bases are TGCGCCAGCAGTCCGTTAGACAGGGGGGGGACCCAGTACTTC.

The chain combines TRBV21-1 with TRBJ2-2; TRBD2 reflects the table's D call only, with no check against the DNA. TRBV21-1 is reported as a pseudogene. The CDR3 extends over 15 amino acids. CDR3 coding DNA: TGTGCCAGCAGCAAGGGGGCGGGAGACACCGGGGAGCTGTTTTTT. It codes for CASSKGAGDTGELFF.

This chain uses TRBV6-1 with TRBJ2-3, with D perhaps TRBD1 (6 bases). The CDR3 runs 14 residues. Per germline, CDR1 MNHNS and CDR2 SASEGT. The germline V and J ends were trimmed by 6 bases and 4 bases, with 14 bases remaining between them. The CDR3 DNA reads TGTGCCAGCAGGGCAACCACAGGGTCAGATACGCAGTATTTT. This gives the protein CASRATTGSDTQYF.

A few counts support this clone. The chain employs TRBV14 and TRBJ1-1, with a possible D match to TRBD1 (6 bases). The germline V and J ends were trimmed by 11 bases and 4 bases, with 11 bases remaining between them. Germline assignment: CDR1 SGHDN and CDR2 FVKESK. The CDR3 spans 11 residues. CDR3 coding DNA: TGTGCCGGCAAGGGGGGCACTGAAGCTTTCTTT. Translation gives CAGKGGTEAFF.

Points on this clone: Other DNA sequences of this sample code for an identical CDR3. The J gene is TRBJ2-7, the V gene TRBV27, with D possibly being TRBD1 (5 bases). Between the trimmed V and J ends, which lost 2 bases and 1 base, there was a span of 9 bases. The CDR3 sequence is 14 residues long. Germline CDR1 is MNHEY and CDR2 is SMNVEV (reference sequence). The CDR3 nucleotides are TGTGCCAGCAGTTTAGGCAGGGCGTCCTACGAGCAGTACTTC. Its protein product is CASSLGRASYEQYF.

The chain is built from TRBV30 and TRBJ1-1; 8 bases match TRBD1. There are 13 residues in the CDR3. V lost 3 bases and J lost 10; bases outside the gene matches: 10. CDR1 and CDR2 (germline): GTSNPN, SVGIG (reference sequence). CDR3 amino acids: CAWSRGQGTGAFF. The CDR3 nucleotides read TGTGCCTGGAGCAGAGGACAGGGAACGGGAGCTTTCTTT.

This chain links TRBV11-3 with TRBJ2-7; 7 bases match TRBD2. The germline V gene encodes CDR1 SGHNT and CDR2 YENEEA. The ends lost 2 bases at V and 12 bases at J; junction bases unmatched: 7. The CDR3 consists of 12 residues. The CDR3 spells CASSLSGTTLYF. DNA for the CDR3: TGTGCCAGCAGCTTATCGGGGACTACCTTGTACTTC.

Only a few counts were recorded for this clone. This sequence joins TRBV28 and TRBJ2-1; 14 positions match TRBD2. The CDR3 consists of 16 residues. The germline V gene encodes CDR1 MDHEN and CDR2 SYDVKM. The V segment lost 5 bases and the J segment 10 bases; nucleotides outside the gene matches: 10. CDR3 residues: CASSTPGTSGREEQFF. The CDR3 DNA sequence: TGTGCCAGCAGTACTCCCGGGACTAGCGGGAGAGAAGAGCAGTTCTTC. Together with reference TRBV28 and TRBJ2-1, the CDR3 gives the full variable domain: DVKVTQSSRYLVKRTGEKVFLECVQDMDHENMFWYRQDPGLGLRLIYFSYDVKMKEKGDIPEGYSVSREKKERFSLILESASTNQTSMYLCASSTPGTSGREEQFFGPGTRLTVL.

This clone was counted only a few times. The V call is TRBV7-2, the J call TRBJ1-3; unclear D gene. The length of the CDR3 is 14 residues. The V end lost 4 bases, the J end lost 8 bases, and 15 bases lay between the germline ends. The germline V gene has CDR1 SGHTA and CDR2 FQGNSA. CDR3 sequence reads: CASSSTRPGDTIYF. The CDR3 region has the DNA TGTGCCAGCAGCTCAACAAGGCCCGGAGACACCATATATTTT.